This TCR beta chain came from a study of human T cells and chemical hapten exposure. For the study at large: An area of 2 cm by more than 1.5 cm on upper inner arm skin received 2% DPC for sensitization. From small differences in pooled library volume came most of the variation in per-sample TCR yields.

The time point was: patch test 1, 2 weeks after DPC sensitization. Treatment denoted: therapeutic diphenylcyclopropenone sensitization with weekly scalp DPC. Researchers extracted total RNA from unfractionated whole blood. Notes on the study in general: Relative to control repertoires, expanded TCRs gave rise to significantly more large CDR3 similarity clusters.

In this sample, this clonotype turned up a few times. Its antigen is still unknown. Each CDR3 protein is one row after TCRdb ran MiXCR on the RACE reads. Here the sample spans some 53,000 distinct CDR3 sequences, approximately 10% being singletons. This receptor was taken from a woman between 40 and 55 years old with alopecia areata. Some clones in this sample may be carry-over from other donors' samples. The input for sequencing was whole blood, taken in connection with sensitization to the hapten diphenylcyclopropenone (DPC).

The CDR3 protein is CASAQGGRTEAFF. CDR3 bases: TGCGCCAGCGCACAGGGCGGTCGGACTGAAGCTTTCTTT. The gene calls are TRBV10-2 and TRBJ1-1; possible D gene TRBD1, 6 bases. Germline V gene data show CDR1 as WSHSY and CDR2 as SAAADI. The CDR3 extends over 13 amino acids. With 8 bases removed from V and 5 bases from J, the gap between germline ends came to 15 bases.